A single sample is the source of the 28 T cell receptor beta chains below, sequenced in a study of monozygotic twins with inflammatory bowel disease. TCRdb re-called the 5' RACE reads and shows each CDR3 protein once, DNA omitted. The table for this sample gives approximately 380,000 distinct CDR3 sequences. The sample taken for sequencing was blood. Receptors were obtained from a human donor with ulcerative colitis or Crohn's disease, or a healthy co-twin of an affected twin (not recorded which).

The chain joins TRBV9 to TRBJ2-1; lacking DNA, the TRBD1 call made by TCRdb goes unchecked. Germline V CDR1 and CDR2: SGDLS, YYNGEE. The CDR3 runs to 13 residues. This chain's CDR3 is CASSVVTGNEQFF.

V gene TRBV7-9 combines with J gene TRBJ2-5. Per germline, CDR1 SEHNR and CDR2 FQNEAQ (reference sequence). CDR3 length: 15 amino acids. The CDR3 loop reads CASSLAGSSQETQYF.

The chain combines TRBV3-1 with TRBJ2-7; TCRdb lists TRBD2, though no DNA is available to test this call. CDR3 length: 15 residues. The V gene's germline CDR1 is LGHDT and CDR2 YNNKEL (reference sequence). CDR3: CASSSQLAGSYEQYF.

This sequence joins TRBV12-3 or TRBV12-4 and TRBJ2-5; TCRdb's D gene call, TRBD1, goes unchecked for lack of DNA. This CDR3 comprises 16 residues. Here the CDR3 reads CASSPRGTGVEETQYF.

V usage is TRBV2 and J usage is TRBJ2-3; checking the TCRdb D call of TRBD1 is not possible without DNA. Germline V gives CDR1 SNHLY, CDR2 FYNNEI. This CDR3 spans 14 amino acids. CDR3 region: CASSLSGDADTQYF. Full variable domain (remainder filled in from reference TRBV2 and TRBJ2-3): EPEVTQTPSHQVTQMGQEVILRCVPISNHLYFYWYRQILGQKVEFLVSFYNNEISEKSEIFDDQFSVERPDGSNFTLKIRSTKLEDSAMYFCASSLSGDADTQYFGPGTRLTVL.

V and J are TRBV5-1 and TRBJ2-7; TCRdb outputs TRBD2, but without DNA this stays unchecked. Germline V CDR1 and CDR2: SGHRS, YFSETQ. CDR3 length: 15 amino acids. The CDR3 sequence is CASSLLAGADYEQYF.

The chain recombines TRBV4-3 with TRBJ2-5; TCRdb outputs TRBD1, but without DNA this stays unchecked. Germline lookup yields CDR1 LGHNA and CDR2 YSLEER. The CDR3 runs 15 residues. The CDR3 reads CASSQDQGTSQTQYF.

The chain recombines TRBV29-1 with TRBJ1-1. The CDR3 loop spans 12 amino acids. Germline V gene data show CDR1 as SQVTM and CDR2 as ANQGSEA. CDR3 sequence reads: CSVDKWNTEAFF.

The V gene is TRBV3-1, the J gene TRBJ2-1; TCRdb selects TRBD1, and the lack of DNA leaves this call unchecked. Germline loops: CDR1 LGHDT, CDR2 YNNKEL (reference sequence). The CDR3 has 17 residues. The CDR3 reads CASSSALTGKAYNEQFF.

V gene TRBV5-6 combines with J gene TRBJ2-1; TCRdb's D call of TRBD2 is untestable without DNA. Germline V gene data show CDR1 as SGHDT and CDR2 as YYEEEE. The CDR3 extends over 15 amino acids. The CDR3 here is CASSPAASGGGEQFF.

This chain uses TRBV6-2 or TRBV6-3 with TRBJ2-6; TCRdb's assignment of TRBD2 cannot be checked, as there is no DNA. This CDR3 spans 16 amino acids. Germline assignment: CDR1 MNHEY and CDR2 SVGEGT. The CDR3: CASSLPRTNGANVLTF.

This sequence joins TRBV12-3 or TRBV12-4 and TRBJ2-7; TCRdb returns TRBD1, unconfirmable since there is no DNA. The CDR3 is 14 residues long. CDR3 amino acids: CASSRQGLSYEQYF.

The chain has TRBV6-2 or TRBV6-3 and TRBJ1-6. From germline, CDR1 is MNHEY and CDR2 SVGEGT. The CDR3 contains 12 residues. CDR3 sequence reads: CASSQTFSPLHF.

The chain recombines TRBV12-3 or TRBV12-4 with TRBJ2-7; the TCRdb D gene call, TRBD1, has no DNA to confirm it. The CDR3 extends over 16 amino acids. The CDR3 loop is CASSLDGGATYYEQYF.

The chain combines TRBV20-1 with TRBJ2-5. CDR3 length equals 13 residues. CDR1 is DFQATT and CDR2 is SNEGSKA in the germline V gene (reference sequence). This CDR3 reads CSATKTVQETQYF.

This chain connects TRBV27 to TRBJ2-7; TCRdb's D gene call, TRBD2, goes unchecked for lack of DNA. The CDR3 extends over 18 amino acids. Per germline, CDR1 MNHEY and CDR2 SMNVEV (reference sequence). CDR3: CASSWRGTSGERGHEQYF.

The J gene is TRBJ2-3, the V gene TRBV28; lacking DNA, the TRBD1 call made by TCRdb goes unchecked. The V gene's germline CDR1 is MDHEN and CDR2 SYDVKM. The CDR3 extends over 15 amino acids. Here the CDR3 reads CASTLQGESTDTQYF.

J is TRBJ1-1 and V is TRBV28. CDR3 length: 13 residues. CDR1 and CDR2 from the germline V gene are MDHEN and SYDVKM. The CDR3 region is CASRGGGYTEAFF.

CDR3 sequence: CASSSNTGGYNSPLHF. The chain employs TRBV5-5 and TRBJ1-6; TCRdb's D gene call, TRBD1, goes unchecked for lack of DNA. Germline values: CDR1 SGHKS, CDR2 YYEKEE (reference sequence). CDR3 length equals 16 residues.

The chain couples TRBV18 to TRBJ2-1; TCRdb returns TRBD1, unconfirmable since there is no DNA. The CDR3 has 14 residues. Germline assignment: CDR1 KGHSH and CDR2 LQKENI. This chain's CDR3 is CASAGQGANNEQFF.

The chain couples TRBV12-3 or TRBV12-4 to TRBJ2-7; TCRdb lists TRBD2, though no DNA is available to test this call. The CDR3 loop spans 15 amino acids. The CDR3 region is CASSLQTSGGHEQYF.

The chain carries TRBV12-3 or TRBV12-4 and TRBJ2-7. This CDR3 has 12 residues. CDR3 sequence: CASSRGSHEQYF.

This rearrangement joins TRBV11-1 to TRBJ2-5. The CDR3 contains 14 residues. Germline lookup yields CDR1 SGHAT and CDR2 FQDESV (reference sequence). CDR3 region: CASSLAGTYETQYF. Looking up the rest from reference TRBV11-1 and TRBJ2-5 gives the full variable domain: EAEVAQSPRYKITEKSQAVAFWCDPISGHATLYWYRQILGQGPELLVQFQDESVVDDSQLPKDRFSAERLKGVDSTLKIQPAELGDSAMYLCASSLAGTYETQYFGPGTRLLVL.

The rearrangement joins TRBV27 to TRBJ2-3; TCRdb's D gene call, TRBD1, goes unchecked for lack of DNA. This CDR3 has 16 amino acids. Germline loops: CDR1 MNHEY, CDR2 SMNVEV (reference sequence). The CDR3 region is CASSLQGDPSTDTQYF.

The chain combines TRBV11-3 with TRBJ1-6. The V gene's germline CDR1 is SGHNT and CDR2 YENEEA. There are 13 residues in the CDR3. The CDR3 region is CASSQARYSPLHF.

This sequence joins TRBV4-3 and TRBJ2-7. Germline CDR1 LGHNA, CDR2 YSLEER. The CDR3 extends over 15 amino acids. This CDR3 reads CASSQDQRTTYEQYF.

The gene calls are TRBV6-2 or TRBV6-3 and TRBJ1-1; without DNA, the TCRdb call of TRBD1 cannot be checked. There are 15 residues in the CDR3. Germline CDR1 MNHEY, CDR2 SVGEGT. The CDR3 sequence is CASTIRGELNTEAFF.

J is TRBJ2-7 and V is TRBV27; TCRdb indicates TRBD2, and absent DNA this call remains unverified. The CDR3 is 14 amino acids. Germline V lookup: CDR1 MNHEY, CDR2 SMNVEV (reference sequence). This CDR3 is CASSLVRGAYEQYF.